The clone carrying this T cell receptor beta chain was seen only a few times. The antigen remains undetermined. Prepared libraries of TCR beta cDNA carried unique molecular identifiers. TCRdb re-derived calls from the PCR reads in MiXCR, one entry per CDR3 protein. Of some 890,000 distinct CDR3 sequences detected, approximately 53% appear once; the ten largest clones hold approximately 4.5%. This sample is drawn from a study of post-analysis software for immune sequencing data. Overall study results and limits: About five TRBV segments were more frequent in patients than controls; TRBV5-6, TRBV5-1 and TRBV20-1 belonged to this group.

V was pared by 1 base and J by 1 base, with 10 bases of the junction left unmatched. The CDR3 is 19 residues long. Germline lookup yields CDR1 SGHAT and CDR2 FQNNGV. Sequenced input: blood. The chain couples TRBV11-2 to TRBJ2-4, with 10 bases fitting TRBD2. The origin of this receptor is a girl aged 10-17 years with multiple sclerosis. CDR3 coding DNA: TGTGCCAGCAGCTTAGGGGCTAGCGGGGGAAAGATGGCCAAAAACATTCAGTACTTC. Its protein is CASSLGASGGKMAKNIQYF.